Below, 8 T cell receptor beta chains from the same sample are listed, as sequenced in a study of regulatory T cells in long-lasting Graves disease. Time point noted: newly diagnosed GD, antithyroid drugs for less than 3 months. The TCR library was made from RNA that had been extracted from PBMCs in TRIzol. Investigators prepared the TCR beta libraries by applying iRepertoire HTBI primers and Arm-PCR of CDR3 regions. TCRdb re-called the multiplex PCR reads through MiXCR, storing one row per CDR3 protein. The data contain under 700,000 distinct CDR3 sequences, about 16% of them singletons. This sample also belongs to another study, concerning T cells in Graves' hyperthyroidism and ophthalmopathy.

Sequencing was performed on peripheral blood mononuclear cells (PBMCs), taken at new diagnosis, from a patient treated with antithyroid drugs. These receptors all come from a woman aged 40-60 years with Graves disease.

This clonotype was seen ten or more times. The V and J genes are TRBV5-1 and TRBJ1-2; D is uncertain. CDR1 and CDR2 from the germline V gene are SGHRS and YFSETQ. The CDR3 spans 14 residues. Trimming removed 0 bases from V and 6 bases from J, with 12 bases in between. The CDR3 loop is CASSLAGEGNGYTF. CDR3 nucleotide sequence: TGCGCCAGCAGCTTGGCCGGAGAGGGTAATGGCTACACCTTC.

The J gene is TRBJ2-5, the V gene TRBV7-2; the D is unclear. The CDR3 extends over 15 amino acids. Germline values: CDR1 SGHTA, CDR2 FQGNSA. Deletions cut 5 bases from V and 7 bases from J, with 20 bases between. CDR3 residues: CTSSPWAGAERTQYF. CDR3 DNA sequence: TGTACCAGCAGCCCGTGGGCCGGTGCTGAGAGGACCCAGTACTTC.

This chain connects TRBV18 to TRBJ1-4, with no clear D. V lost 4 bases and J lost 5, with 11 bases in between. Germline lookup yields CDR1 KGHSH and CDR2 LQKENI. The CDR3 is 14 amino acids. The CDR3 coding sequence is TGTGCCAGCTCACTGCCGCCGGTGAATGAAAAACTGTTTTTT. Translated: CASSLPPVNEKLFF.

This clonotype was recorded a few times. V and J are TRBV24-1 and TRBJ2-3, with a weak D call TRBD1 (7 bases). The CDR3 consists of 18 residues. Germline V gene sequence: CDR1 KGHDR, CDR2 SFDVKD. Between the trimmed V and J ends, which lost 2 bases and 8 bases, there was a span of 25 bases. In DNA, the CDR3 is TGTGCCACCAGTGATTCCCTTCGAGGAGGAGGGGGCTTGGGTACGCAGTATTTT. Translating gives CATSDSLRGGGGLGTQYF.

As concerns this clonotype: At one of its ends the junction is not consistent with the germline gene, which may arise from a read error. The chain joins TRBV12-3 or TRBV12-4 to TRBJ2-1, with D tentatively TRBD1 (5 bases). This CDR3 is 12 amino acids long. This chain's CDR3 is CASSLWGNERFF. For the CDR3, the DNA is TGTGCCAGCAGTTTATGGGGCAATGAGCGGTTCTTC.

The genes are TRBV15 and TRBJ2-3; D possibly corresponds to TRBD2 (6 bases). Germline CDR1 reads LNHNV; CDR2 reads YYDKDF (reference sequence). V lost 6 bases and J 0 bases, leaving 13 bases between the germline ends. The CDR3 has 15 residues. In nucleotides, the CDR3 is TGTGCCACCAGAGATTTAGCGGCGAGCACAGATACGCAGTATTTT. The encoded protein is CATRDLAASTDTQYF.

This clonotype came up a few times. V and J are TRBV4-1 and TRBJ1-2; 10 bases are shared with TRBD1. Germline CDR1 reads MGHRA; CDR2 reads YSYEKL. This CDR3 has 15 amino acids. V was pared by 3 bases and J by 8 bases, with 9 bases of the junction left unmatched. In DNA, the CDR3 is TGCGCCAGCAGCCATCCCCGACAGGGGGCGCACGGCTACACCTTC. It yields the protein CASSHPRQGAHGYTF.

This clonotype was seen more than once but under ten times. V gene TRBV27 combines with J gene TRBJ1-6; D not certain. The CDR3 loop spans 13 amino acids. Trimming pared 5 bases from V and 7 bases from J, leaving 9 bases between. Germline-derived CDR1 and CDR2 are MNHEY and SMNVEV (reference sequence). The DNA for the CDR3 is TGTGCCAGCAGTGATTTTGGGAATTCACCCCTCCACTTT. Protein product: CASSDFGNSPLHF.